A single sample gave rise to the 3 T cell receptor beta chains below, sequenced in a study of OX40 agonist ivuxolimab in advanced cancers. Sequencing used immunoSEQ multiplex PCR; TCRdb keeps in-frame clones, though not all of them. The sample records 99,000 or so clones, around 95% being singletons. The input for sequencing was CD4+ or CD8+ T cells sorted from blood, taken in a trial of the OX40 agonist ivuxolimab. The receptor set was obtained from an adult with an advanced solid tumor such as melanoma, head and neck, liver or kidney cancer.

Concerning this clone: The sample has other DNA sequences that encode this CDR3 too. This CDR3 reads CASSIAREGPYEQYF. The CDR3 DNA reads as TGTGCCAGTAGTATTGCACGTGAAGGGCCCTACGAGCAGTACTTC. The chain carries TRBV19 and TRBJ2-7; no firm D call. The CDR3 loop spans 15 amino acids. The ends were cut back, 3 bases at V and 2 bases at J, with 14 bases in the middle. Germline V gives CDR1 LNHDA, CDR2 SQIVND (reference sequence).

The V gene is TRBV7-9, the J gene TRBJ1-2, with unresolved D. The V end was cut by 4 bases, the J end by 4 bases, with 4 bases between. The CDR3 spans 11 residues. Germline-derived CDR1 and CDR2 are SEHNR and FQNEAQ (reference sequence). CDR3 sequence reads: CASSSLYGYTF. For the CDR3, the DNA is TGTGCCAGCAGCTCCCTCTATGGCTACACCTTC.

This rearrangement joins TRBV13 to TRBJ1-1, with D maybe TRBD1 (6 bases). The CDR3 length is 16 residues. Trimming removed 5 bases from V and 6 bases from J, with 22 bases in between. CDR1 is PRHDT and CDR2 is FYEKMQ in the germline V gene (reference sequence). The CDR3 nucleotides read TGTGCCAGCAGCCAGGGGTGGGGTCAGGGTGTTGCTGAAGCTTTCTTT. Residues: CASSQGWGQGVAEAFF.